The clone carrying this TCR beta chain has more than one count but fewer than ten. This sample is drawn from a study of blood T cell repertoires in COVID-19. Study background: Collection of acute and convalescent COVID-19 samples took place in the United States, Italy and Spain.

TCRdb keeps only in-frame clones here, not all; method: immunoSEQ multiplex PCR. The table records 100,000 to 150,000 clones, approximately 74% of them present only once. Germline assignment: CDR1 SGDLS and CDR2 YYNGEE. The CDR3 totals 14 residues. V lost 4 bases and J 4 bases, leaving 12 bases between the germline ends. The receptor's source is an elderly man with COVID-19, enrolled during active disease. The V call is TRBV9, the J call TRBJ1-3, with D possibly matching TRBD1 (5 bases). The sequenced sample was peripheral blood. As DNA, the CDR3 is TGTGCCAGCAGCTCGAGGACAATCGGAAACACCATATATTTT. Its protein product is CASSSRTIGNTIYF.